This T cell receptor beta chain was retrieved from a study of cytomegalovirus exposure and HLA in healthy donors. The PCR was carried out with 60 Vbeta primers and 13 Jbeta primers. Clones were read by immunoSEQ multiplex PCR, and TCRdb kept only the in-frame ones, dropping some. The sample gives about 99,000 clones, about three quarters of which show up once; 5% to 6.5% is in the top ten. This TCR was recovered from a man aged 55 to 70 in good health and CMV-seropositive. The sequenced material came from PBMCs.

DNA for the CDR3: TGTGCCAGCAGTGAAGCGCTTCGGGGACAGCCTAATGAAAAACTGTTTTTT. It encodes CASSEALRGQPNEKLFF. This rearrangement joins TRBV2 to TRBJ1-4, with 7 bases fitting TRBD1. In germline, CDR1 is SNHLY, CDR2 FYNNEI. This CDR3 has 17 residues. The junction had 7 bases not matched to a gene; V was cut back by 0 bases and J by 3 bases.